This TCR beta chain was sequenced during a study of OX40 agonist ivuxolimab in advanced cancers. Study overall: Patient treatment consisted of intravenous ivuxolimab administration every 2 weeks at 0.01 to 10 mg/kg. Eligibility admitted prior anti-PD-1, anti-PD-L1 or anti-CTLA-4 therapy; around 41% had some. Study-level points and caveats: Fewer expanded clones were found on average in CD4+ than in CD8+ T cells.

Samples were taken at baseline and on day 1 of cycles 4 and 7. V lost 0 bases to trimming and J lost 6 bases, with 14 bases between them. Per the germline V gene, CDR1 is LNHDA and CDR2 is SQIVND (reference sequence). The CDR3 is 15 residues long. Turning to this clone: Its antigen is unidentified.

Only in-frame clones appear in the TCRdb table, and some are missing; sequencing was by immunoSEQ multiplex PCR. This sample has approximately 54,000 clones, with approximately 90% found just once. Sequencing was performed on CD4+ or CD8+ T cells sorted from blood, taken in a trial of the OX40 agonist ivuxolimab. This chain uses TRBV19 with TRBJ1-1; no clear D gene. This receptor was identified in an adult with an advanced solid tumor such as melanoma, head and neck, liver or kidney cancer. The DNA of the CDR3 is TGTGCCAGTAGTATAGATCCTGTGTTTACATCTGAAGCTTTCTTT. Protein product: CASSIDPVFTSEAFF. Looking up the rest from reference TRBV19 and TRBJ1-1 gives the full variable domain: DGGITQSPKYLFRKEGQNVTLSCEQNLNHDAMYWYRQDPGQGLRLIYYSQIVNDFQKGDIAEGYSVSREKKESFPLTVTSAQKNPTAFYLCASSIDPVFTSEAFFGQGTRLTVV.